The 18 T cell receptor beta chains below all came from one sample that was sequenced in a study of blood T cell repertoires in COVID-19. The table came from immunoSEQ multiplex PCR; TCRdb's copy has only in-frame clones and leaves some out. The repertoire holds roughly 100,000 clones, more than 70% seen once, with roughly 18% in the top ten. The source material was peripheral blood. These receptors were collected from a woman of 80 years or more in a cohort sampled during active COVID-19.

The chain recombines TRBV6-5 with TRBJ1-6, with D unclear. The V gene's germline CDR1 is MNHEY and CDR2 SVGAGI. This CDR3 comprises 12 residues. The ends were cut back, 4 bases at V and 10 bases at J, with 8 bases in the middle. CDR3 residues: CASSSVNSPLHF. The CDR3 DNA is TGTGCCAGCAGTTCAGTGAACTCACCCCTCCACTTT.

The V gene is TRBV12-3 or TRBV12-4, the J gene TRBJ1-1; D gene uncertain. Trimming pared 6 bases from V and 9 bases from J, leaving 11 bases between. The CDR3 length is 11 residues. The CDR3 loop is CASRGKQQAFF. CDR3 coding DNA: TGTGCCAGCAGAGGAAAACAGCAAGCTTTCTTT.

The chain is built from TRBV14 and TRBJ2-1; TRBD2 aligns across 7 bases. V lost 0 bases, J lost 7 bases, and 6 bases stayed unmatched. Germline-derived CDR1 and CDR2 are SGHDN and FVKESK. The CDR3 sequence is 15 residues long. CDR3 DNA sequence: TGTGCCAGCAGCCAAGATAACCTAGCGGCTAATGAGCAGTTCTTC. Its translation is CASSQDNLAANEQFF.

The V call is TRBV29-1, the J call TRBJ2-7; weak D call: TRBD2 (5 bases). CDR1 and CDR2 from the germline V gene are SQVTM and ANQGSEA. This CDR3 contains 12 residues. V was cut by 4 bases and J by 5 bases, with 12 bases left in between. The CDR3 loop is CSVAKGVDEQYF. The CDR3 nucleotides read TGCAGCGTTGCGAAGGGAGTTGACGAGCAGTACTTC.

The table lists this clone with a count of one. The chain recombines TRBV28 with TRBJ2-5; 13 bases are a match to TRBD2. CDR1 is MDHEN and CDR2 is SYDVKM in the germline V gene. The CDR3 sequence is 13 residues long. V trimming: 7 bases; J trimming: 7 bases; junction bases outside the gene matches: 3. The DNA of the CDR3 is TGTGCCAGCAAACTAGCGGGAGGGGGGACCCAGTACTTC. Encoded protein: CASKLAGGGTQYF.

CDR3 sequence: CASSLRQGSGNTIYF. Written as DNA, the CDR3 is TGTGCCAGCTCACTCAGACAGGGCTCTGGAAACACCATATATTTT. The genes are TRBV18 and TRBJ1-3, with 7 nucleotides matching TRBD1. The V and J ends lost 4 bases and 0 bases, in that order; junction bases with no gene match: 3. CDR1 and CDR2 (germline): KGHSH, LQKENI. The CDR3 runs 15 residues.

The chain has TRBV6-4 and TRBJ1-5; D may be TRBD1 (6 bases). CDR3 length: 14 residues. The germline V and J ends were trimmed by 4 bases and 7 bases, with 14 bases remaining between them. Germline V gene sequence: CDR1 MRHNA, CDR2 SNTAGT. CDR3 nucleotide sequence: TGTGCCAGCAGTGCTTCAGGGGCGAACCAGCCCCAGCATTTT. This codes for CASSASGANQPQHF.

This rearrangement joins TRBV19 to TRBJ1-6, with 8 nucleotides matching TRBD1. This CDR3 comprises 15 residues. The germline V gene encodes CDR1 LNHDA and CDR2 SQIVND (reference sequence). Losses at the gene ends were 3 bases for V and 5 bases for J; bases not matched to a gene: 3. In DNA, the CDR3 is TGTGCCAGTAGTATCCAGGGGGCCGATAATTCACCCCTCCACTTT. Its translation: CASSIQGADNSPLHF.

The chain recombines TRBV9 with TRBJ2-2, with TRBD1 as a possible D gene (6 bases). The CDR3 contains 15 residues. V was shortened by 2 bases and J by 5 bases, with 13 bases between the two germline ends. The germline V gene encodes CDR1 SGDLS and CDR2 YYNGEE. In DNA, the CDR3 is TGTGCCAGCAGCGTCTGGACAGACAGTACCGGGGAGCTGTTTTTT. Translating it yields CASSVWTDSTGELFF.

J is TRBJ2-7 and V is TRBV19, with TRBD2 matching over 10 bases. The CDR3 loop spans 18 amino acids. The ends lost 3 bases at V and 1 base at J; junction bases unmatched: 12. Germline V gene data show CDR1 as LNHDA and CDR2 as SQIVND (reference sequence). The CDR3 spells CASSILLAGSAGSYEQYF. The CDR3 DNA sequence: TGTGCCAGTAGTATCTTACTAGCGGGGTCGGCTGGGTCCTACGAGCAGTACTTC. The full variable domain, completed using reference TRBV19 and TRBJ2-7, is DGGITQSPKYLFRKEGQNVTLSCEQNLNHDAMYWYRQDPGQGLRLIYYSQIVNDFQKGDIAEGYSVSREKKESFPLTVTSAQKNPTAFYLCASSILLAGSAGSYEQYFGPGTRLTVT.

Worth noting for this clone: Other DNA sequences of this sample code for an identical CDR3. The genes are TRBV24-1 and TRBJ2-1; D unresolved. This CDR3 region has 11 residues. V dropped 3 bases and J dropped 8 bases, with 4 bases sitting between them. The germline gives CDR1 KGHDR, CDR2 SFDVKD. The CDR3 DNA is TGTGCCACCAGTGATCCTTATGAGCAGTTCTTC. Protein: CATSDPYEQFF.

The chain joins TRBV19 to TRBJ2-7, with TRBD1 identical over 10 bases. The germline gives CDR1 LNHDA, CDR2 SQIVND (reference sequence). V dropped 5 bases and J dropped 2; count of bases not matched to a gene: 9. The CDR3 is 16 residues long. The CDR3 region is CASSASPGQGTYEQYF. As DNA, the CDR3 is TGTGCCAGTAGTGCATCCCCGGGACAGGGGACCTACGAGCAGTACTTC.

V gene TRBV18 combines with J gene TRBJ1-4; D remains ambiguous. Germline CDR1 KGHSH, CDR2 LQKENI. Trimming cost V 3 bases and J 6 bases, with 11 bases left between them. There are 14 residues in the CDR3. CDR3 nucleotide sequence: TGTGCCAGCTCACCCTCCCGAGCGGATGAAAAACTGTTTTTT. It is translated as CASSPSRADEKLFF.

The table lists this clone with a count of one. The chain links TRBV6-2 or TRBV6-3 to TRBJ2-3; 10 bases agree with TRBD2. J gave up 1 base and V 2 bases, and 9 bases lay outside the gene matches. Germline loops: CDR1 MNHEY, CDR2 SVGEGT. The CDR3 has 18 residues. The CDR3 DNA sequence: TGTGCCAGCAGTTACGGGCTAGCGGGGGAAGATGGCACAGATACGCAGTATTTT. Translation: CASSYGLAGEDGTDTQYF.

The genes are TRBV18 and TRBJ1-2; D might be TRBD1 (5 bases). From germline, CDR1 is KGHSH and CDR2 LQKENI. With 4 bases removed from V and 6 bases from J, the gap between germline ends came to 12 bases. The CDR3 runs 13 residues. CDR3 sequence reads: CASSLGTSDGYTF. For the CDR3, the DNA is TGTGCCAGCTCACTAGGGACTTCCGATGGCTACACCTTC.

This clone was picked up one time. The chain combines TRBV2 with TRBJ1-2; no clear D gene. The CDR3 has 13 residues. Trimming left V 8 bases short and J 2 bases short, with 12 bases between. Per the germline V gene, CDR1 is SNHLY and CDR2 is FYNNEI. Here the CDR3 reads CASREQTNYGYTF. The DNA of the CDR3 is TGTGCCAGCCGGGAACAGACCAACTATGGCTACACCTTC.

The chain carries TRBV5-1 and TRBJ2-1; TRBD2 matches 12 bases. This CDR3 has 18 residues. Trimming at V came to 0 bases and at J to 4 bases, leaving 8 bases not matched to a gene. Germline assignment: CDR1 SGHRS and CDR2 YFSETQ. CDR3 in DNA: TGCGCCAGCAGCTTGGCCCTAGCGGGAGGGCCGGGATACAATGAGCAGTTCTTC. It codes for CASSLALAGGPGYNEQFF. Full variable domain (outside the CDR3, taken from reference TRBV5-1 and TRBJ2-1): KAGVTQTPRYLIKTRGQQVTLSCSPISGHRSVSWYQQTPGQGLQFLFEYFSETQRNKGNFPGRFSGRQFSNSRSEMNVSTLELGDSALYLCASSLALAGGPGYNEQFFGPGTRLTVL.

The rearrangement links TRBV30 to TRBJ1-2, with D tentatively TRBD1 (6 bases). V dropped 2 bases and J dropped 7 bases, with 14 bases sitting between them. The CDR3 is made up of 13 amino acids. Germline V gives CDR1 GTSNPN, CDR2 SVGIG (reference sequence). The CDR3 sequence is CAWSRGLRGGYTF. The CDR3 DNA is TGTGCCTGGAGTAGGGGGTTGAGGGGTGGCTACACCTTC.